The source of this TCR beta chain is a study of blood T cells in healthy people across ages. Findings and limits, study-wide: Significant beta diversity loss was already apparent by age approximately 38, declining roughly linearly. TCR beta diversity tracked closely with naive T cell percentage.

A second PCR of 7 to 11 cycles used a sample-barcoded 5' primer and a J-beta primer mix. A single record per CDR3 protein comes from TCRdb applying MiXCR to the 5' RACE reads. Of roughly 560,000 distinct CDR3 sequences listed, about 24% are singletons. The CDR3 length is 15 residues. V was clipped by 7 bases and J by 5 bases; unmatched bases: 9. Germline V gives CDR1 SNHLY, CDR2 FYNNEI. For this clonotype: Its target is unknown.

This sample was shared with a second study, whose subject was T cells of mothers and their children. That report notes: Sample barcodes plus 2-4 random nucleotides came from the M1S primer. Regardless of relatedness, pairs show thymic selection shaping TCR recombination output in a similar manner.

The material sequenced was blood. The chain links TRBV2 to TRBJ2-1, with 9 bases aligning to TRBD1. This receptor was obtained from a boy younger than 18 in good health. The CDR3: CASKDGTGGNNEQFF. In nucleotides, the CDR3 is TGTGCCAGCAAAGACGGTACAGGGGGCAACAATGAGCAGTTCTTC. The full variable domain, with the rest looked up from reference TRBV2 and TRBJ2-1, is EPEVTQTPSHQVTQMGQEVILRCVPISNHLYFYWYRQILGQKVEFLVSFYNNEISEKSEIFDDQFSVERPDGSNFTLKIRSTKLEDSAMYFCASKDGTGGNNEQFFGPGTRLTVL.